This TCR beta chain was captured by sequencing in a study of blood T cells in healthy people across ages. Isolation of PBMCs gave at least 7 million cells per sample. With 1 base removed from V and 4 bases from J, the gap between germline ends came to 11 bases. The CDR3 extends over 15 amino acids. Germline V CDR1 and CDR2: SGHAT, FQNNGV. This clonotype showed up just a few times. Primed by a sample-barcoded 5' primer and a J-beta primer mix, a second PCR proceeded for roughly 7 to 11 cycles. TCRdb re-derived calls from the 5' RACE reads in MiXCR, one entry per CDR3 protein. The sample holds around 800,000 distinct CDR3 sequences, roughly 26% seen once. These data also featured in a second study, about T cells of mothers and their children. That paper notes: Regardless of relatedness, pairs show thymic selection shaping TCR recombination output in a similar manner.

The chain recombines TRBV11-2 with TRBJ2-1; D possibly corresponds to TRBD1 (5 bases). This TCR was sampled from a boy aged 5-17 years in good health. Material: blood. The CDR3 loop reads CASSLAPTDYNEQFF. The CDR3 nucleotides read TGTGCCAGCAGCTTAGCCCCGACAGATTACAATGAGCAGTTCTTC. Looking up the rest from reference TRBV11-2 and TRBJ2-1 gives the full variable domain: EAGVAQSPRYKIIEKRQSVAFWCNPISGHATLYWYQQILGQGPKLLIQFQNNGVVDDSQLPKDRFSAERLKGVDSTLKIQPAKLEDSAVYLCASSLAPTDYNEQFFGPGTRLTVL.